A single sample is the source of the 11 T cell receptor beta chains below, sequenced in a study of cytotoxic CD8 clonotypes in ibrutinib-treated CLL. Data came from immunoSEQ multiplex PCR; TCRdb stores just in-frame clones and leaves some out. In the table there are more than 85,000 clones, around 73% of which are singletons. Here the sequenced sample was PBMCs, taken after 12 months of ibrutinib treatment. Source of these receptors: a human donor with chronic lymphocytic leukemia.

The chain uses TRBV5-8 and TRBJ2-6; no clear D. The CDR3 consists of 16 residues. Between the trimmed V and J ends, which lost 4 bases and 0 bases, there was a span of 11 bases. Germline V gene lookup returns CDR1 SGHTS and CDR2 YDEGEE. The CDR3 is CASSPGGVSGANVLTF. CDR3 sequence (DNA): TGTGCCAGCAGCCCTGGTGGGGTCTCTGGGGCCAACGTCCTGACTTTC.

The CDR3 spells CASSATSGPRYF. The CDR3 DNA reads as TGTGCCAGCAGTGCGACTAGCGGGCCTAGGTATTTT. The genes are TRBV6-5 and TRBJ2-3; TRBD2 matches at 10 bases. Germline V CDR1 and CDR2: MNHEY, SVGAGI. CDR3 length: 12 residues. V lost 5 bases, J lost 14 bases, and 7 bases stayed unmatched.

This clone was observed a few times. V and J are TRBV25-1 and TRBJ1-5, with 7 bases lining up with TRBD1. Looked up from germline, CDR1 is MGHDK and CDR2 is SYGVNS. This CDR3 spans 14 amino acids. V shed 5 bases and J 4 bases; nucleotides not matched to a gene: 5. CDR3 residues: CASSTTGRNQPQHF. The CDR3 DNA reads TGTGCCAGCAGTACGACAGGGCGTAATCAGCCCCAGCATTTT.

This clone was picked up a small number of times. The CDR3 sequence: CASSPGASFIEQFF. CDR3 nucleotides: TGCGCCAGCAGCCCAGGGGCCTCCTTTATTGAGCAGTTCTTC. The chain combines TRBV5-1 with TRBJ2-1, with a possible D match to TRBD1 (6 bases). The V end was cut by 4 bases, the J end by 9 bases, with 17 bases between. There are 14 residues in the CDR3. The germline V gene encodes CDR1 SGHRS and CDR2 YFSETQ.

The V call is TRBV29-1, the J call TRBJ2-5; 9 nucleotides align to TRBD2. This CDR3 has 16 amino acids. Germline lookup yields CDR1 SQVTM and CDR2 ANQGSEA. V shed 2 bases, J shed 4 bases, and the junction held 11 bases outside the gene matches. The CDR3 protein is CSVELLLAGGGETQYF. In DNA, the CDR3 is TGCAGCGTTGAACTCCTACTAGCGGGCGGCGGAGAGACCCAGTACTTC.

The chain has TRBV21-1 and TRBJ2-1; the DNA was not used to check the table's D call, TRBD2. TRBV21-1 is a recognized pseudogene. The CDR3 runs 14 residues. The CDR3 sequence is CASSKGGGASEQFF. The CDR3 DNA follows: TGTGCCAGCAGCAAAGGCGGGGGGGCAAGTGAGCAGTTCTTC.

The gene calls are TRBV4-1 and TRBJ2-5, with D possibly being TRBD1 (7 bases). Germline CDR1 MGHRA, CDR2 YSYEKL. This CDR3 has 14 amino acids. Trimming removed 1 base from V and 5 bases from J, with 11 bases in between. In nucleotides, the CDR3 is TGCGCCAGCAGCCAAGCACAGGGGAGGGAGACCCAGTACTTC. Translating gives CASSQAQGRETQYF.

With regard to this clone: The sample contains more than one DNA sequence encoding this CDR3. The chain couples TRBV7-3 to TRBJ2-1; perhaps D is TRBD1 or TRBD2 (5 bases each). Trimming cost V 5 bases and J 0 bases, with 11 bases left between them. CDR1 and CDR2 from the germline V gene are SGHTA and FQGTGA. This CDR3 has 15 residues. CDR3 sequence: CASSPRGGSYNEQFF. CDR3 in DNA: TGTGCCAGCAGCCCCCGGGGCGGCTCCTACAATGAGCAGTTCTTC. The variable domain in full, with the rest retrieved from reference TRBV7-3 and TRBJ2-1, is GAGVSQTPSNKVTEKGKYVELRCDPISGHTALYWYRQSLGQGPEFLIYFQGTGAADDSGLPNDRFFAVRPEGSVSTLKIQRTERGDSAVYLCASSPRGGSYNEQFFGPGTRLTVL.

The rearrangement links TRBV9 to TRBJ2-5, with TRBD2 as a possible D gene (6 bases). CDR1 SGDLS and CDR2 YYNGEE come from the germline V gene. The V gene lost 3 bases and the J gene lost 2 bases, with 11 bases spanning the gap. The CDR3 contains 14 residues. CDR3 DNA: TGTGCCAGCAGCGCCCCCGGGAGACAAGAGACCCAGTACTTC. This gives the protein CASSAPGRQETQYF.

The rearrangement joins TRBV21-1 to TRBJ2-7; the tabulated D call, TRBD2, remains unverified against the DNA. TRBV21-1 is labeled a pseudogene. This CDR3 comprises 17 residues. CDR3 bases: TGTGCCAGCAACCCAGGGGGACTAGCGGGGAGCGCCTACGAGCAGTACTTC. Translating it yields CASNPGGLAGSAYEQYF.

The chain joins TRBV29-1 to TRBJ1-1; TRBD1 matches 10 bases. The germline CDR1 and CDR2 sequences are SQVTM and ANQGSEA. V trimming: 8 bases; J trimming: 1 base; junction bases outside the gene matches: 7. The CDR3 runs 14 residues. The CDR3 protein is CSIGGTGANTEAFF. The CDR3 bases are TGCAGCATTGGCGGGACAGGGGCGAACACTGAAGCTTTCTTT.